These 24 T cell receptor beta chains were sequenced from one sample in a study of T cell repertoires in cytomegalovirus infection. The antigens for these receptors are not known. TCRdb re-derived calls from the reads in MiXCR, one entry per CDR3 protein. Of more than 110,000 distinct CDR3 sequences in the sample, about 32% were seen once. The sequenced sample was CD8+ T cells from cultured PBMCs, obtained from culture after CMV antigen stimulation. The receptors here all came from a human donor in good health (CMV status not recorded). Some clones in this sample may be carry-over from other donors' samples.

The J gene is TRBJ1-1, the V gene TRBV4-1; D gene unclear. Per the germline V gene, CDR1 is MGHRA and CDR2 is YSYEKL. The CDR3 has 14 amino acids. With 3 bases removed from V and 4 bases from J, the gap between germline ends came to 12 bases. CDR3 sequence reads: CASSHPLGRTEAFF. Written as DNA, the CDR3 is TGCGCCAGCAGCCATCCCCTAGGGCGCACTGAAGCTTTCTTT.

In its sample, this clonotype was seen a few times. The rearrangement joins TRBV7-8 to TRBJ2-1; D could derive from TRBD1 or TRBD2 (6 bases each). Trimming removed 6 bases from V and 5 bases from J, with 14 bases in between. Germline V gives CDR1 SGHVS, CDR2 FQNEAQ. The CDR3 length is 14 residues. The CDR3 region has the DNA TGTGCCAGCAGGGAGGAGGGGGGAAACAATGAGCAGTTCTTC. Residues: CASREEGGNNEQFF.

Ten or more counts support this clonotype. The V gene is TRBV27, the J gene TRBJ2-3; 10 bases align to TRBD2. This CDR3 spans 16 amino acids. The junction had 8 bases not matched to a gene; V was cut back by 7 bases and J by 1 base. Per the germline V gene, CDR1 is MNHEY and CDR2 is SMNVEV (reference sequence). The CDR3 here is CASTPLAGFGTDTQYF. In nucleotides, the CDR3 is TGTGCCAGCACCCCACTAGCGGGGTTCGGCACAGATACGCAGTATTTT.

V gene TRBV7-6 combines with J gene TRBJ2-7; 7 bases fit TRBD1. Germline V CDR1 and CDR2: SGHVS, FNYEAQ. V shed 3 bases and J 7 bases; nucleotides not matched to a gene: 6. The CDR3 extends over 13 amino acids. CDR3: CASSFTGDREQYF. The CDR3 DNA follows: TGTGCCAGCAGCTTCACAGGGGATAGGGAGCAGTACTTC. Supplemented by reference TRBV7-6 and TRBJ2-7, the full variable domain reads GAGVSQSPRYKVTKRGQDVALRCDPISGHVSLYWYRQALGQGPEFLTYFNYEAQQDKSGLPNDRFSAERPEGSISTLTIQRTEQRDSAMYRCASSFTGDREQYFGPGTRLTVT.

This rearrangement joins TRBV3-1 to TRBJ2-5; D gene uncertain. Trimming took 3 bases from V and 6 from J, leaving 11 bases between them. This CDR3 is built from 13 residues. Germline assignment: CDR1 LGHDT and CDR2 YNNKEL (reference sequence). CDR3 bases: TGTGCCAGCAGCCACTGGCCAGACCAGACCCAGTACTTC. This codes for CASSHWPDQTQYF.

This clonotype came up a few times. CDR3 bases: TGTGCCAGCACCCCAGAAATGGAGACCCAGTACTTC. Its translation is CASTPEMETQYF. J is TRBJ2-5 and V is TRBV6-6; the D is unclear. The CDR3 consists of 12 residues. Per germline, CDR1 MNHNY and CDR2 SVGAGI (reference sequence). The V end was cut by 7 bases, the J end by 5 bases, with 11 bases between.

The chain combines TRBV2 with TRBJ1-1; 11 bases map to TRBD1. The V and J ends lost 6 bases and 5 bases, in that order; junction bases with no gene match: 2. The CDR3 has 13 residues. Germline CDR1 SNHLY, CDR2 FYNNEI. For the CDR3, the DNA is TGTGCCAGCAGGGGGACAGGGGGAACTGAAGCTTTCTTT. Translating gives CASRGTGGTEAFF.

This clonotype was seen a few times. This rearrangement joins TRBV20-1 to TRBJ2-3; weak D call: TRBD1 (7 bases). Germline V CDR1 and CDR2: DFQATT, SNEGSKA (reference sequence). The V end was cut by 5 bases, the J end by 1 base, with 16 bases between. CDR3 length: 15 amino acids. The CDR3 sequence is CSAPRGGGGTDTQYF. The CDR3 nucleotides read TGCAGTGCTCCCCGAGGGGGCGGGGGCACAGATACGCAGTATTTT.

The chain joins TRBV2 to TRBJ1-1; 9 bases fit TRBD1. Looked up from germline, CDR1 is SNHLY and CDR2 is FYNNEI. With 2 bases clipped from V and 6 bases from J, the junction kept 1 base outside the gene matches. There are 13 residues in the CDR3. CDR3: CASSEWTGAEAFF. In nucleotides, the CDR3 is TGTGCCAGCAGTGAATGGACAGGGGCTGAAGCTTTCTTT.

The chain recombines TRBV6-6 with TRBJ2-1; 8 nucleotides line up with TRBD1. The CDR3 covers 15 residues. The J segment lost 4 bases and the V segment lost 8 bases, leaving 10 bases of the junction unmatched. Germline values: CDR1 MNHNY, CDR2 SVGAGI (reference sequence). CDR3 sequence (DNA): TGTGCCAGCGATCACCGGACAGGGTTTTACAATGAGCAGTTCTTC. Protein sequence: CASDHRTGFYNEQFF.

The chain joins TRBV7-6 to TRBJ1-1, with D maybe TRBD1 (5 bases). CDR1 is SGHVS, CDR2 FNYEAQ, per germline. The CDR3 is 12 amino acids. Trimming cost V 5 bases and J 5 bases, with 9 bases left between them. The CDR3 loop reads CASSRGPTEAFF. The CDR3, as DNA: TGTGCCAGCAGCCGGGGACCAACTGAAGCTTTCTTT.

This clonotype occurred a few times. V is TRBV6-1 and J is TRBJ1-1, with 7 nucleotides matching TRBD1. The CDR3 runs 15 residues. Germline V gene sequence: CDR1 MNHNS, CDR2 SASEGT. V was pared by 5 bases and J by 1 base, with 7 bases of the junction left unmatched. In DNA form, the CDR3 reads TGTGCCAGCAGTTCCCCCCAGGGGGGGAACACTGAAGCTTTCTTT. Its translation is CASSSPQGGNTEAFF.

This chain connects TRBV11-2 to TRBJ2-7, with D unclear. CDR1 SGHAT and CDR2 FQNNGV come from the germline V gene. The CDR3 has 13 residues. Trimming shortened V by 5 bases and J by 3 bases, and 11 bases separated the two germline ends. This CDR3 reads CASSHVQDYEQYF. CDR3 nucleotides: TGTGCCAGCAGCCACGTCCAGGACTACGAGCAGTACTTC.

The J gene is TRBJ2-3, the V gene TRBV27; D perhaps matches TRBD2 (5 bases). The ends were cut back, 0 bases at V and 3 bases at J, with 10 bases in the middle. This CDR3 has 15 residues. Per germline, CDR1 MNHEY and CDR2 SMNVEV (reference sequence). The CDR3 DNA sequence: TGTGCCAGCAGTTTATCCCCGGGCGGGACAGATACGCAGTATTTT. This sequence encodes CASSLSPGGTDTQYF.

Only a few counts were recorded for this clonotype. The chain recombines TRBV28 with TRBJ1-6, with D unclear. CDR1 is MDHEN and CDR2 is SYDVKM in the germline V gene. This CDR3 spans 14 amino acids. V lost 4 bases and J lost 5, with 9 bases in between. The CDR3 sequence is CASSWGIDNSPLHF. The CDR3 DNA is TGTGCCAGCAGTTGGGGAATAGATAATTCACCCCTCCACTTT.

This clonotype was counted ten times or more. The CDR3 loop reads CASSSQTGSAEAFF. The CDR3 DNA reads as TGTGCCAGCAGTTCCCAGACAGGATCCGCTGAAGCTTTCTTT. The chain joins TRBV27 to TRBJ1-1; D possibly corresponds to TRBD1 (6 bases). This CDR3 region has 14 residues. V was shortened by 4 bases and J by 6 bases, with 15 bases between the two germline ends. Per germline, CDR1 MNHEY and CDR2 SMNVEV (reference sequence).

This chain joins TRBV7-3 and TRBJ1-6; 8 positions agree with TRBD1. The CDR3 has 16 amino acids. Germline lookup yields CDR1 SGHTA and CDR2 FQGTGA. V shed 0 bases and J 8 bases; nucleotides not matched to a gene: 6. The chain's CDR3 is CASSLTPTGVDSPLHF. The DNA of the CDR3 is TGTGCCAGCAGCTTAACTCCGACAGGGGTGGATTCACCCCTCCACTTT.

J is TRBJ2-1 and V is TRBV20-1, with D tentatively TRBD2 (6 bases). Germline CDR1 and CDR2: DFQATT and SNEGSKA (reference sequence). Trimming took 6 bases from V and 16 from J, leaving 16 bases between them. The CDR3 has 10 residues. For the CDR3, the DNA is TGCAGTGCCGGGGTAGGGACTCACTTCTTC. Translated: CSAGVGTHFF.

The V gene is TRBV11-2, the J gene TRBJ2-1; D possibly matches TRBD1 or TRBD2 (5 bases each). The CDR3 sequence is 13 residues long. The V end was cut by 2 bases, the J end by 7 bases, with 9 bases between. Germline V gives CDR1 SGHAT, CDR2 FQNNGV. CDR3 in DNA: TGTGCCAGCAGCTTATTGGGGGATAATGAGCAGTTCTTC. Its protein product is CASSLLGDNEQFF. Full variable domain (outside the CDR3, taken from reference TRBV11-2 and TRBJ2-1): EAGVAQSPRYKIIEKRQSVAFWCNPISGHATLYWYQQILGQGPKLLIQFQNNGVVDDSQLPKDRFSAERLKGVDSTLKIQPAKLEDSAVYLCASSLLGDNEQFFGPGTRLTVL.

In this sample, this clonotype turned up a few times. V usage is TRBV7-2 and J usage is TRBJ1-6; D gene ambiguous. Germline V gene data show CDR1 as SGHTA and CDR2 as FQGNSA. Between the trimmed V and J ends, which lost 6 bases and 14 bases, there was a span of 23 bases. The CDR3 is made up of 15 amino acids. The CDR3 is CASSPTGSTLRTLHF. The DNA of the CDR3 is TGTGCCAGCAGTCCGACGGGATCAACCCTTAGAACCCTCCACTTT.

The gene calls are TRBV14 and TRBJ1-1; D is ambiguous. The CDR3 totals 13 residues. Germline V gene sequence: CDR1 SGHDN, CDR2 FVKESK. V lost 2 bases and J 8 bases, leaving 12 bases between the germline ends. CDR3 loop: CASSQYIGIEAFF. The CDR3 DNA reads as TGTGCCAGCAGCCAATATATTGGGATCGAAGCTTTCTTT.

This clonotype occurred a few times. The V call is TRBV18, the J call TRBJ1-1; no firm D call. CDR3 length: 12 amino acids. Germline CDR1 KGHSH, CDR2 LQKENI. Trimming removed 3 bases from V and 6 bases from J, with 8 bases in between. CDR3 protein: CASSPGPPEAFF. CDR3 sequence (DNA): TGTGCCAGCTCACCCGGTCCCCCTGAAGCTTTCTTT.

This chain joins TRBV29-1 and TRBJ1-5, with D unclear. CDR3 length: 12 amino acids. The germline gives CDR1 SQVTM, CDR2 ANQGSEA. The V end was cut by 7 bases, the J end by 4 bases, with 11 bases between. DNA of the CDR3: TGCAGCGCCCGACTGGGAAATCAGCCCCAGCATTTT. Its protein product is CSARLGNQPQHF.

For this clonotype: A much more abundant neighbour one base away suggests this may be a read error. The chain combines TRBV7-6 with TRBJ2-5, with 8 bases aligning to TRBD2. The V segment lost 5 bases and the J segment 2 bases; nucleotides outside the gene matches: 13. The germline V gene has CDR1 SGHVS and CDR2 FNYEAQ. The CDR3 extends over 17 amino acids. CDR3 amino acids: CASSASLERGKQETQYF. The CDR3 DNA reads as TGTGCCAGCAGCGCTTCCCTTGAGCGGGGGAAGCAAGAGACCCAGTACTTC.